This TCR beta chain appears in the sequencing data of a study of shared clonotypes between healthy human individuals. In germline, CDR1 is MNHEY, CDR2 SMNVEV (reference sequence). Trimming cost V 6 bases and J 4 bases, with 21 bases left between them. The CDR3 consists of 17 residues. Sequencing was performed with immunoSEQ multiplex PCR; in TCRdb, only in-frame clones are kept and a portion is missing. The profile shows roughly 2,300,000 clones, roughly 92% of them singletons. The chain joins TRBV27 to TRBJ2-2, with a weak D call TRBD1 (5 bases). The source of this sequence is a man aged 18 to 29 in good health. Some clones in this sample may be carry-over from other donors' samples. Sequences were obtained from naive CD4+ T cells from PBMCs. The subset was: CD45RA+ positively selected. The CDR3 protein is CASSTYGAPTLTGELFF. DNA for the CDR3: TGTGCCAGCAGCACATATGGGGCCCCCACACTCACCGGGGAGCTGTTTTTT.